This TCR beta chain was identified during a study of cytomegalovirus exposure and HLA in healthy donors. Trimming pared 9 bases from V and 3 bases from J, leaving 18 bases between. The CDR3 totals 15 residues. Germline V gene data show CDR1 as MRHNA and CDR2 as SNTAGT. Primers: 60 Vbeta forward and 13 Jbeta reverse. Sequencing used immunoSEQ multiplex PCR; TCRdb keeps in-frame clones, though not all of them. Of more than 95,000 clones in the sample, 75% to 80% were seen once. This clonotype was obtained from a man aged 55 to 70 in good health and CMV-seropositive. Sequenced: PBMCs. The chain is built from TRBV6-4 and TRBJ2-1; D might be TRBD1 (5 bases). The CDR3 spells CARIGARFLYNEQFF. CDR3 coding DNA: TGTGCCAGAATAGGGGCCCGTTTCCTCTACAATGAGCAGTTCTTC.